The clone carrying this TCR beta chain showed up just a few times. What it recognizes is unknown. The V segment lost 3 bases and the J segment 4 bases; nucleotides outside the gene matches: 6. CDR1 and CDR2 (germline): KGHSH, LQKENI. There are 15 residues in the CDR3. The data were obtained in a study of T cell repertoires in cytomegalovirus infection. Turning to the study itself: Public TCR beta signatures provided an indication of both CMV infection and a matching HLA type. Study-level points and caveats: The response measured ex vivo was dominated by TCR beta clonotypes (HLA-C-restricted and CMV-specific). Pooled public TCR beta family frequency picked out CMV carriers with the relevant HLA.

TCRdb re-called the reads through MiXCR, storing one row per CDR3 protein. The sample has 300,000 to 450,000 distinct CDR3 sequences, 15% to 20% seen once; the top ten hold under 9%. V and J are TRBV18 and TRBJ1-2; 9 bases line up with TRBD1. The sequencing input was PBMCs. The TCR comes from a human donor in good health (CMV status not recorded). Some clones in this sample may be carry-over from other donors' samples. The CDR3 region is CASSPRTGESYGYTF. The CDR3 DNA reads as TGTGCCAGCTCACCGCGGACAGGGGAGAGCTATGGCTACACCTTC.